This T cell receptor delta chain was documented in a study of gamma-delta T cells after stem cell transplantation. Trimming cost V 1 base and J 0 bases; bases outside gene matches: 11. CDR3 length: 18 amino acids. Germline CDR1 reads GEAIGNYY; CDR2 reads EKD. TCRdb redid the clone calls on the RT-PCR reads with CATT. The repertoire has about 1,200 delta-chain clones, 39% of them found once; the top ten carry around 45%. Sequenced material: gamma-delta T cells. The TCR originated in a human donor. It is not recorded whose cells these are; they may come from a transplant donor. The chain employs TRDV2 and TRDJ1, with 9 bases identical to TRDD3. CDR3 sequence reads: CACDTVLGDPVYTDKLIF. Here the CDR3 DNA reads TGTGCCTGTGACACGGTACTGGGGGACCCCGTGTACACCGATAAACTCATCTTT.